This TCR beta chain comes out of a study of T cell clonotyping in hematopoietic cell transplantation. The CDR3 contains 16 residues. Trimming pared 0 bases from V and 1 base from J, leaving 12 bases between. Germline CDR1 and CDR2: SGHRS and YFSETQ. Generated by immunoSEQ multiplex PCR, the TCRdb table keeps only in-frame clones and is missing some. The sample has more than 40,000 clones; around 95% are singletons. In the case of this clone: As yet, its antigen is unknown.

General study results and limits: Pathologically expanded recipient clonotypes increased progressively from day 30 to day 180 as diversity fell.

The TCR sequence derives from a man younger than 45 in good health. Some clones in this sample may be carry-over from other donors' samples. V usage is TRBV5-1 and J usage is TRBJ2-3; D remains unclear. Material: peripheral blood mononuclear cells. CDR3 protein: CASSLAPGSGTDTQYF. The CDR3 region has the DNA TGCGCCAGCAGCTTGGCCCCAGGTTCCGGCACAGATACGCAGTATTTT.